This T cell receptor beta chain was captured by sequencing in a study of cytomegalovirus exposure and HLA in healthy donors. Whole-study results and caveats: Later analysis associated a missense DCLRE1C variant with TCR beta V- and J-gene trimming.

Vbeta (60) and Jbeta (13) primers were used in the PCR. The repertoire was sequenced with immunoSEQ multiplex PCR; TCRdb's copy has only in-frame clones and lacks some. The sample has about 110,000 clones, about 80% seen once; the top ten hold just under 3%. The CDR3 totals 15 residues. CDR1 and CDR2 (germline): SSHAT, FNYEAQ (reference sequence). On this clone: Antigen specificity is unknown. A read error may produce the germline difference seen at one junction end.

This TCR was recovered from a woman between 55 and 75 years old in good health and CMV-seropositive. The sequenced sample consisted of PBMCs. The chain couples TRBV7-7 to TRBJ2-3; 8 positions match TRBD2. CDR3 coding DNA: TGTGCTAGCAGCTTTTCAGCGGGGGTCACAGATACGCAGTATTTT. Its protein is CASSFSAGVTDTQYF.